Following are 11 T cell receptor beta chains from one sample sequenced in a study of T cell repertoires in cytomegalovirus infection. TCRdb re-analysed the reads in MiXCR, keeping a single row per CDR3 protein. Found here are about half a million distinct CDR3 sequences, around 30% of them singletons; the top ten hold around a sixth. The antigens these receptors bind are not known. The sequencing here drew on cultured PBMCs, taken from culture after CMV antigen stimulation. The receptors were gathered from a human donor in good health (CMV status not recorded). Some clones in this sample may be carry-over from other donors' samples.

The sample holds a few counts of this clonotype. The chain recombines TRBV7-9 with TRBJ1-2; D remains ambiguous. This CDR3 comprises 17 residues. V was clipped by 0 bases and J by 2 bases, with 16 bases between them. CDR1 and CDR2 from the germline V gene are SEHNR and FQNEAQ (reference sequence). CDR3 bases: TGTGCCAGCAGCTTAGCTACGGCGACAAAGATCAACTATGGCTACACCTTC. Its protein product is CASSLATATKINYGYTF.

This clonotype was detected only once. The chain links TRBV28 to TRBJ1-2, with 10 nucleotides matching TRBD1. Trimming removed 3 bases from V and 4 bases from J; junction bases left unmatched: 8. Germline V gene lookup returns CDR1 MDHEN and CDR2 SYDVKM. The CDR3 length is 16 residues. CDR3: CASSFGGTGVGYGYTF. Here the CDR3 DNA reads TGTGCCAGCAGTTTCGGGGGGACAGGGGTAGGCTATGGCTACACCTTC.

In this sample, this clonotype turned up a few times. V gene TRBV6-5 combines with J gene TRBJ2-3; TRBD1 matches 9 bases. This CDR3 is built from 16 residues. Trimming removed 6 bases from V and 2 bases from J; junction bases left unmatched: 9. CDR1 is MNHEY, CDR2 SVGAGI, per germline. CDR3: CASRLLQGAHTDTQYF. The CDR3 DNA sequence: TGTGCCAGCAGGCTGTTACAGGGGGCACACACAGATACGCAGTATTTT.

This clonotype came up a few times. The chain recombines TRBV24-1 with TRBJ1-1; perhaps TRBD1 as D (6 bases). Trimming removed 4 bases from V and 3 bases from J, with 14 bases in between. This CDR3 has 15 residues. Germline values: CDR1 KGHDR, CDR2 SFDVKD. The CDR3 spells CATSEAGTPYTEAFF. The CDR3 bases are TGTGCCACCAGTGAGGCTGGGACACCGTACACTGAAGCTTTCTTT.

The chain has TRBV6-2 or TRBV6-3 and TRBJ1-4; TRBD1 might be the D (6 bases). Germline V CDR1 and CDR2: MNHEY, SVGEGT. The CDR3 is 14 residues long. Trimming took 3 bases from V and 6 from J, leaving 11 bases between them. CDR3 region: CASSYYRDDEKLFF. In nucleotides, the CDR3 is TGTGCCAGCAGTTATTACAGGGATGATGAAAAACTGTTTTTT.

V usage is TRBV7-9 and J usage is TRBJ2-1; 10 nucleotides line up with TRBD1. CDR3 length: 19 amino acids. Germline V gene data show CDR1 as SEHNR and CDR2 as FQNEAQ (reference sequence). The V segment lost 2 bases and the J segment 4 bases; nucleotides outside the gene matches: 14. The CDR3 region is CASSLLGGKTGGSYNEQFF. In DNA form, the CDR3 reads TGTGCCAGCAGCTTACTAGGGGGGAAGACAGGGGGCTCTTACAATGAGCAGTTCTTC. Based on the CDR3 plus reference TRBV7-9 and TRBJ2-1, the full variable domain is DTGVSQNPRHKITKRGQNVTFRCDPISEHNRLYWYRQTLGQGPEFLTYFQNEAQLEKSRLLSDRFSAERPKGSFSTLEIQRTEQGDSAMYLCASSLLGGKTGGSYNEQFFGPGTRLTVL.

CDR3 sequence: CAWGDSGRVTGELFF. The CDR3 nucleotides read TGTGCCTGGGGGGATAGCGGGAGAGTAACCGGGGAGCTGTTTTTT. The chain employs TRBV30 and TRBJ2-2; TRBD2 agrees at 9 bases. The CDR3 runs 15 residues. V lost 5 bases, J lost 5 bases, and 9 bases stayed unmatched. The germline gives CDR1 GTSNPN, CDR2 SVGIG (reference sequence).

V is TRBV20-1 and J is TRBJ2-1; D possibly corresponds to TRBD2 (5 bases). Trimming stripped 6 bases from V and 7 bases from J, with 22 bases between. This CDR3 has 15 amino acids. Germline assignment: CDR1 DFQATT and CDR2 SNEGSKA (reference sequence). CDR3 amino acids: CSATLRVNQRNEQFF. The CDR3, as DNA: TGCAGTGCCACCCTGAGGGTCAACCAAAGGAATGAGCAGTTCTTC.

This chain connects TRBV7-2 to TRBJ2-7; TRBD2 matches at 12 bases. V was pared by 5 bases and J by 6 bases, with 11 bases of the junction left unmatched. The germline CDR1 and CDR2 sequences are SGHTA and FQGNSA. The CDR3 loop spans 16 amino acids. CDR3 in amino acids: CASSPRLAGEGLEQYF. The CDR3 nucleotides read TGTGCCAGCAGCCCAAGACTAGCGGGAGAGGGGCTCGAGCAGTACTTC. The full variable domain, its missing parts supplied by reference TRBV7-2 and TRBJ2-7, is GAGVSQSPSNKVTEKGKDVELRCDPISGHTALYWYRQSLGQGLEFLIYFQGNSAPDKSGLPSDRFSAERTGGSVSTLTIQRTQQEDSAVYLCASSPRLAGEGLEQYFGPGTRLTVT.

This clonotype showed up many times. The chain employs TRBV7-2 and TRBJ1-1, with D possibly TRBD1 on 5 matching bases. The CDR3 length is 14 residues. The germline CDR1 and CDR2 sequences are SGHTA and FQGNSA. V lost 4 bases to trimming and J lost 2 bases, with 11 bases between them. The CDR3 spells CASSWGGVNTEAFF. As DNA, the CDR3 is TGTGCCAGCAGCTGGGGGGGGGTCAACACTGAAGCTTTCTTT.

This clonotype occurred a few times. The chain is built from TRBV7-8 and TRBJ2-7; 11 bases map to TRBD2. The CDR3 is 15 amino acids. Germline assignment: CDR1 SGHVS and CDR2 FQNEAQ. V was clipped by 3 bases and J by 5 bases; unmatched bases: 6. The CDR3: CASSFLAGGVNEQYV. CDR3 sequence (DNA): TGTGCCAGCAGCTTCCTAGCGGGAGGTGTGAACGAGCAGTACGTC.